What follows describes a single T cell receptor (beta chain). This clonotype was counted many times. The antigen it recognizes is unknown. No per-base quality is available; no much larger clone lies one base away. V is pared back by 6 bases and J by 4 bases, with 13 bases lying between the germline termini. The CDR3 holds 15 amino acids from the cysteine to the phenylalanine. Only CDR3 DNA is held: 45 bases, read in frame from base 1. The data were taken from a study of T-cell reconstitution after alpha-beta-depleted transplantation in children (dated by TCRdb to about 2016). Some background on the complete study: The study quantitatively tracked T-cell immune reconstitution after TCRalphabeta/CD19-depleted allogeneic hematopoietic cell transplantation in children using TCR repertoire profiling. What the research found in general, with its limitations: The high TCRbeta diversity at day 60 in some patients was ascribed to recipient T cells and intrathymic progenitors that had survived conditioning. The apparently early recovery of alphabetaT-cell counts about two months after transplant reportedly depended on only several hundred rapidly expanded clones that came from non-depleted graft cells. Over the following months the frequencies of hyperexpanded clones went down, and after one year T-cell counts and TCRbeta diversity were mostly credited to newly produced T cells.

Library preparation used PCR. Sequenced on an Illumina HiSeq 2500. To normalize quantification of the TCRbeta repertoire, the TCR libraries were built with molecular barcoding that relied on unique molecular identifiers. TCRdb's own reprocessing of the public reads used fastp at Q25 and MiXCR and kept productive beta chains. Rows with a matching CDR3 protein are joined into one entry that keeps the most common DNA and genes. The sample table holds about 200,000 distinct CDR3 sequences, of which roughly 6.6% were seen once. 5.5% to 6.5% of the sample is held by the ten biggest clonotypes. The treatment or condition label on this specimen signifies: allogeneic hematopoietic cell transplantation with graft depleted of TCRalphabeta T cells and CD19 B cells. The transplant recipients were children given TCRalphabeta/CD19-depleted allogeneic hematopoietic cell grafts.

The chain employs TRBV12-3 or TRBV12-4 and TRBJ1-6; TRBD1 might be the D gene, on 5 matching bases. The origin of this receptor is a boy aged 2 to 10 with acute lymphoblastic leukemia, due to receive a stem cell transplant. This sample comprised PBMCs, obtained before TCRalphabeta/CD19-depleted stem cell transplant. The CDR3 region has the sequence CASSLERGYNSPLHF. The bases read TGTGCCAGCAGCCTAGAGAGGGGATATAATTCACCCCTCCACTTT.